The sequence of this T cell receptor (beta chain) was determined in a study of blood T cell repertoires in COVID-19. At the level of the study: In each case, the material was cDNA or gDNA derived from T cells, B-cell-depleted T cells, or PBMCs.

The V gene's germline CDR1 is SGHTA and CDR2 FQGNSA. The V segment lost 7 bases and the J segment 5 bases; nucleotides outside the gene matches: 6. The CDR3 spans 14 residues. The repertoire was sequenced with immunoSEQ multiplex PCR; TCRdb's copy has only in-frame clones and lacks some. The sample records about 190,000 clones, around 80% being singletons. The sample taken for sequencing was peripheral blood. This sequence joins TRBV7-2 and TRBJ2-1, with TRBD2 matching 9 bases. The receptor was isolated from a man aged 45 to 65 who had recovered from COVID-19. This CDR3 is CASTASSGNNEQFF. The CDR3 nucleotides read TGTGCCAGCACCGCATCTAGCGGGAACAATGAGCAGTTCTTC.